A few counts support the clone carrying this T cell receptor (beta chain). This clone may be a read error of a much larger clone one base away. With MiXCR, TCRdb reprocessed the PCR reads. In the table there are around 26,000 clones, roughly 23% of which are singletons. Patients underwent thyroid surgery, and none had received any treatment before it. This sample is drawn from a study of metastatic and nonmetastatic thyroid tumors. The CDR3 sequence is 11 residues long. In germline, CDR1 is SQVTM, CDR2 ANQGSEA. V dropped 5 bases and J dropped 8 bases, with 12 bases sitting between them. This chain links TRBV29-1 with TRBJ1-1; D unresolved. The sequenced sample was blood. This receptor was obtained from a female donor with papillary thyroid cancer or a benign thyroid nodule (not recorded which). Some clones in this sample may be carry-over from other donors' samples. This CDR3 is CSVSSGEEAFF. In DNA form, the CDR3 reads TGCAGCGTTTCTTCCGGGGAAGAAGCTTTCTTT.